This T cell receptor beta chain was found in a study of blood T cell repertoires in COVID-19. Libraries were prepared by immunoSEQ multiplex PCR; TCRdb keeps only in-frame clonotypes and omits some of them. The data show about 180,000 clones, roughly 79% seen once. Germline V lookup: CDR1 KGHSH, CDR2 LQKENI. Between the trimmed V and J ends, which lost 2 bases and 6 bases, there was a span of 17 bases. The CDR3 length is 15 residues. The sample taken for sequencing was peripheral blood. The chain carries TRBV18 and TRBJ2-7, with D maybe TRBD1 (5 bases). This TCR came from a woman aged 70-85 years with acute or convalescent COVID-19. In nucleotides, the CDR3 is TGTGCCAGCTCACCAGGGGCCTTTGGAATCACCGAGCAGTACTTC. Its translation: CASSPGAFGITEQYF.